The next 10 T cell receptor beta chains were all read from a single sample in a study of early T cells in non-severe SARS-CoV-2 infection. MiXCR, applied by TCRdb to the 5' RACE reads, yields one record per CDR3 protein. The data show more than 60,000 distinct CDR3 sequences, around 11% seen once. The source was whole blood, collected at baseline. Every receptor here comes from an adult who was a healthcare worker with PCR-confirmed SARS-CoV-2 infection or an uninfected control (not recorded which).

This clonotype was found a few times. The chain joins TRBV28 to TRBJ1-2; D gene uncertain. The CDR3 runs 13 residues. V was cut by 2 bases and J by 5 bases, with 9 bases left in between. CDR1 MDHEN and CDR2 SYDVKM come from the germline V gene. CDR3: CASSLPDQYGYTF. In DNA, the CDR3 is TGTGCCAGCAGTTTACCGGACCAATATGGCTACACCTTC.

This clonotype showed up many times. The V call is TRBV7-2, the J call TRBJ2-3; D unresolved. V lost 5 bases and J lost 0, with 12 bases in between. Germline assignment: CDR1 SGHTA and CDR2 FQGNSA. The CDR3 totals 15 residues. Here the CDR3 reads CASSRRPSSTDTQYF. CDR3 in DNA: TGTGCCAGCAGCCGGCGACCTTCTAGCACAGATACGCAGTATTTT.

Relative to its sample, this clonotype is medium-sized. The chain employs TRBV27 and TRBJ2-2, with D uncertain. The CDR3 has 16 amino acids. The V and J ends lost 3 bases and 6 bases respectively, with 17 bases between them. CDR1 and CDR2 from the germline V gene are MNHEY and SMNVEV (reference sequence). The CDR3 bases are TGTGCCAGCAGTTTTGCAGGTCCCATCGGTCCCGGGGAGCTGTTTTTT. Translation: CASSFAGPIGPGELFF.

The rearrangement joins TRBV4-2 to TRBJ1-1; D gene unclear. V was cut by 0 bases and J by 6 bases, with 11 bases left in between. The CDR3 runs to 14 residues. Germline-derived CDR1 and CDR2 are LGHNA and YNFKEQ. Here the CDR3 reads CASSQDKGFPEAFF. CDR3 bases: TGTGCCAGCAGCCAAGATAAAGGGTTCCCTGAAGCTTTCTTT.

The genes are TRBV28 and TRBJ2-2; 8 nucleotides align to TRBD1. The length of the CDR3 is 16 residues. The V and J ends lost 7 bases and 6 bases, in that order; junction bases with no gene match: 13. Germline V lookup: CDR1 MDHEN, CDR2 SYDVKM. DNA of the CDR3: TGTGCCAGCAACCTTCAGGGGGCTAGGTCACCCGGGGAGCTGTTTTTT. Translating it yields CASNLQGARSPGELFF.

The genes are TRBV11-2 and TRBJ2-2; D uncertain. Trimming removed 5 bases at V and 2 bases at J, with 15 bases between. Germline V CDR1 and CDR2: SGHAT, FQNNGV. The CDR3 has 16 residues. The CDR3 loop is CASSPQVNRNTGELFF. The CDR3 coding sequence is TGTGCCAGCAGCCCACAAGTCAACCGCAACACCGGGGAGCTGTTTTTT.

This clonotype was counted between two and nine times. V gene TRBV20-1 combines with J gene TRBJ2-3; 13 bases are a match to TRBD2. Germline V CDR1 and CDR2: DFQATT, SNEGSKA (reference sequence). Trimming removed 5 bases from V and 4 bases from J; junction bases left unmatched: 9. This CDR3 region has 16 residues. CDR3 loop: CSAAGTSGVVADTQYF. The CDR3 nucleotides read TGCAGTGCTGCCGGGACTAGCGGGGTCGTGGCAGATACGCAGTATTTT.

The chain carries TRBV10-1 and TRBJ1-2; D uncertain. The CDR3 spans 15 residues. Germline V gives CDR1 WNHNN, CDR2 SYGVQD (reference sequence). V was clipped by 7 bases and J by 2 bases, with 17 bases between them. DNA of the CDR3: TGCGCCAGCACTTTCGGTACAGTGGGCAACTATGGCTACACCTTC. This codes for CASTFGTVGNYGYTF.

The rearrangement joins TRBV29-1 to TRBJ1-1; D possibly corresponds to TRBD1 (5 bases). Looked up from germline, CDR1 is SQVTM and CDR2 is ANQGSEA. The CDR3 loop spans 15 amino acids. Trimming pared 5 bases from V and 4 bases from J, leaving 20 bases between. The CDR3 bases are TGCAGCGTTTTCCCGGGACGCCAATTGGGCACTGAAGCTTTCTTT. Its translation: CSVFPGRQLGTEAFF.

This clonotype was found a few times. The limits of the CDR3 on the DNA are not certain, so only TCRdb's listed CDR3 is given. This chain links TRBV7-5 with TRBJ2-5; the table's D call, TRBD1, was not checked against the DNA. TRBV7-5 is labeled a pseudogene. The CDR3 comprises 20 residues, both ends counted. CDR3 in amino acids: CISVSEAYSSDPGRLATQYF.